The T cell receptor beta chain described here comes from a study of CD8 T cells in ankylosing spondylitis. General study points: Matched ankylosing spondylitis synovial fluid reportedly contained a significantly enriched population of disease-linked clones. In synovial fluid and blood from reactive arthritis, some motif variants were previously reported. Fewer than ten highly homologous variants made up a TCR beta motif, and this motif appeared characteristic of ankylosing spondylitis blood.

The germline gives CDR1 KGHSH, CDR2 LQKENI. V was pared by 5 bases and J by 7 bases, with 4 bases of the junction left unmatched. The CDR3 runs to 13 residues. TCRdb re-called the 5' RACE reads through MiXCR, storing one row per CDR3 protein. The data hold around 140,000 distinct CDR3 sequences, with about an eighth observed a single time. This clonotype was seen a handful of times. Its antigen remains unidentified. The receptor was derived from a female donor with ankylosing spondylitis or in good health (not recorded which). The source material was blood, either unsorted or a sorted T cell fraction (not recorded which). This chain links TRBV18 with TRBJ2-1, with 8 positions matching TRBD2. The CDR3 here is CASSSGLGNEQFF. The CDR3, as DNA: TGTGCCAGCTCATCGGGACTAGGGAATGAGCAGTTCTTC.